These T cell receptor beta chains were read from a single sample in a study of blood T cell repertoires in COVID-19. Sequencing used immunoSEQ multiplex PCR; TCRdb keeps in-frame clones, though not all of them. Seen here are around 45,000 clones, roughly 90% observed once, and the top ten hold under 15%. The sequenced material came from peripheral blood. Every receptor here comes from a man older than 75 with acute or convalescent COVID-19. The CDR3 runs from the conserved cysteine through the conserved F or W. Fields, in order: CDR3 DNA, CDR3 protein, clone size, J gene, D gene, V gene. The D gene is left open where the match is weak. Only part of the rows carry a size: once, few, many, or a class if the clone is expanded.

cdr3_nt: TGCGCCAGCAGCTTGGGCCACTCTGAGACCCAGTACTTC
cdr3_aa: CASSLGHSETQYF
clone_size: NA
j_call: TRBJ2-5
d_call: NA
v_call: TRBV5-1

cdr3_nt: TGCGCCAGCAGCTTGCAATTCACCCGTAGCCAAGAGACCCAGTACTTC
cdr3_aa: CASSLQFTRSQETQYF
clone_size: NA
j_call: TRBJ2-5
d_call: NA
v_call: TRBV5-1

cdr3_nt: TGTGCCAGCAGCCCGGGGATAGCGGGGGGCGAGCAGTACTTC
cdr3_aa: CASSPGIAGGEQYF
clone_size: NA
j_call: TRBJ2-7
d_call: TRBD2
v_call: TRBV3-1/TRBV3-2

cdr3_nt: TGTGCCAGCAGCCAGCGTCGCAGGGGACAGTCCTACAATGAGCAGTTCTTC
cdr3_aa: CASSQRRRGQSYNEQFF
clone_size: NA
j_call: TRBJ2-1
d_call: NA
v_call: TRBV21-1

cdr3_nt: TGTGCCAGTCGGGACTTGGCCTCTGGAAACACCATATATTTT
cdr3_aa: CASRDLASGNTIYF
clone_size: NA
j_call: TRBJ1-3
d_call: NA
v_call: TRBV19

cdr3_nt: TGTGCCAGCAGGGTCGGCAGGGGCCCCCACAATGAGCAGTTCTTC
cdr3_aa: CASRVGRGPHNEQFF
clone_size: NA
j_call: TRBJ2-1
d_call: NA
v_call: TRBV2

cdr3_nt: TGTGCCAGCAGCTTAGGGGCTGGGACAGGGTCCCCAGATACGCAGTATTTT
cdr3_aa: CASSLGAGTGSPDTQYF
clone_size: NA
j_call: TRBJ2-3
d_call: TRBD1
v_call: TRBV11-3

cdr3_nt: TGTGCCAGTAGTACCACAGGGATTCAGCCCCAGCATTTT
cdr3_aa: CASSTTGIQPQHF
clone_size: NA
j_call: TRBJ1-5
d_call: NA
v_call: TRBV19

cdr3_nt: TGCAGCGTTGAAGTAGGGGGAGGGGAGACCCAGTACTTC
cdr3_aa: CSVEVGGGETQYF
clone_size: NA
j_call: TRBJ2-5
d_call: NA
v_call: TRBV29-1

cdr3_nt: TGCGCCAGCAGCCGGGCGACAGGGGCGAACACTGAAGCTTTCTTT
cdr3_aa: CASSRATGANTEAFF
clone_size: NA
j_call: TRBJ1-1
d_call: TRBD1
v_call: TRBV5-1

cdr3_nt: TGTGCCAGCAGCGGGACAGGGGGCTTCCGCCAAGAGACCCAGTACTTC
cdr3_aa: CASSGTGGFRQETQYF
clone_size: NA
j_call: TRBJ2-5
d_call: TRBD1
v_call: TRBV5-6

cdr3_nt: TGTGCCACCAGTGATCTGTCCGAGGTAGATGAGCAGTTCTTC
cdr3_aa: CATSDLSEVDEQFF
clone_size: NA
j_call: TRBJ2-1
d_call: NA
v_call: TRBV24-1

cdr3_nt: TGCGCCAGCAGCTTGGAGGAGACAGGGGGCGCGCGGCAGTACTTC
cdr3_aa: CASSLEETGGARQYF
clone_size: few
j_call: TRBJ2-7
d_call: TRBD1
v_call: TRBV5-1

cdr3_nt: TGTGCCAGCAGTGAAGCGGGGGGGCGTTATGGCTACACCTTC
cdr3_aa: CASSEAGGRYGYTF
clone_size: NA
j_call: TRBJ1-2
d_call: NA
v_call: TRBV6-1

cdr3_nt: TGCAGTGTTCGGGGAGGTGAAAAACTGTTTTTT
cdr3_aa: CSVRGGEKLFF
clone_size: NA
j_call: TRBJ1-4
d_call: NA
v_call: TRBV20-1

cdr3_nt: TGTGCCAGCAGCCCCTCTTCAGGGGCTGGCTACACCTTC
cdr3_aa: CASSPSSGAGYTF
clone_size: NA
j_call: TRBJ1-2
d_call: NA
v_call: TRBV7-3

cdr3_nt: TGTGCCAGCAGCTTAGATTCAGGGTTCACCGGGGAGCTGTTTTTT
cdr3_aa: CASSLDSGFTGELFF
clone_size: NA
j_call: TRBJ2-2
d_call: NA
v_call: TRBV11-2

cdr3_nt: TGTGCCAGTAGCCGCACGGGCCTAGGGGGCGAGCAGTACTTC
cdr3_aa: CASSRTGLGGEQYF
clone_size: NA
j_call: TRBJ2-7
d_call: NA
v_call: TRBV19

cdr3_nt: TGTGCCAGCAGTTACCGGGGAGATAACACCGGGGAGCTGTTTTTT
cdr3_aa: CASSYRGDNTGELFF
clone_size: NA
j_call: TRBJ2-2
d_call: NA
v_call: TRBV6-5

cdr3_nt: TGTGCCAGCAGCCGTGACAGTACCTCTGGAAACACCATATATTTT
cdr3_aa: CASSRDSTSGNTIYF
clone_size: NA
j_call: TRBJ1-3
d_call: NA
v_call: TRBV6-5

cdr3_nt: TGTGCCAGTCAGACTAGCTGGGGACTTAATGAGCAGTTCTTC
cdr3_aa: CASQTSWGLNEQFF
clone_size: NA
j_call: TRBJ2-1
d_call: TRBD2
v_call: TRBV27

cdr3_nt: TGTGCCAGCAGCCAGGGCTCATGGGAGCAGTACTTC
cdr3_aa: CASSQGSWEQYF
clone_size: NA
j_call: TRBJ2-7
d_call: NA
v_call: TRBV3-1/TRBV3-2

cdr3_nt: TGCAGCGTTGAAAGGGGAAACAATGAGCAGTTCTTC
cdr3_aa: CSVERGNNEQFF
clone_size: NA
j_call: TRBJ2-1
d_call: NA
v_call: TRBV29-1

cdr3_nt: TGTGCCTGGACGGGACAGGCAGTGAGGACCGGGGAGCTGTTTTTT
cdr3_aa: CAWTGQAVRTGELFF
clone_size: NA
j_call: TRBJ2-2
d_call: TRBD1
v_call: TRBV30

cdr3_nt: TGTGCCAGCAGCTTAGTACAGGGGGTCTCCTACGAGCAGTACTTC
cdr3_aa: CASSLVQGVSYEQYF
clone_size: few
j_call: TRBJ2-7
d_call: TRBD1
v_call: TRBV7-6

cdr3_nt: TGTGCCAGCAGCCTCAGGGGAGACAGGGGTAATTCACCCCTCCACTTT
cdr3_aa: CASSLRGDRGNSPLHF
clone_size: NA
j_call: TRBJ1-6
d_call: TRBD1
v_call: TRBV7-8

cdr3_nt: TGTGCCAGCAGCGGCCTCGGGGGGGCTAGAAACACCATATATTTT
cdr3_aa: CASSGLGGARNTIYF
clone_size: NA
j_call: TRBJ1-3
d_call: NA
v_call: TRBV5-5

cdr3_nt: TGTGCCAGCAGCGCGACAGGAAGGGCTGGCTACACCTTC
cdr3_aa: CASSATGRAGYTF
clone_size: NA
j_call: TRBJ1-2
d_call: NA
v_call: TRBV5-6

cdr3_nt: TGTGCCAGCAGCTTGGACAGGACCTCCACTGAAGCTTTCTTT
cdr3_aa: CASSLDRTSTEAFF
clone_size: NA
j_call: TRBJ1-1
d_call: NA
v_call: TRBV5-4

cdr3_nt: TGTGCCAGCAGCCAGAGAATGACAAACTCTGGAAACACCATATATTTT
cdr3_aa: CASSQRMTNSGNTIYF
clone_size: NA
j_call: TRBJ1-3
d_call: NA
v_call: TRBV3-1/TRBV3-2

cdr3_nt: TGTGCCAGTAGTATAGAAGAACTAGCGGGGGTGACCACAGATACGCAGTATTTT
cdr3_aa: CASSIEELAGVTTDTQYF
clone_size: NA
j_call: TRBJ2-3
d_call: TRBD2
v_call: TRBV19